The 8 T cell receptor beta chains reported below all come from one sample, sequenced in a study of blood T cells in healthy people across ages. The use of a sample-barcoded 5' primer and a J-beta primer mix characterized a second PCR of about 7 to 12 cycles. TCRdb ran MiXCR on the 5' RACE reads and lists one entry per CDR3 protein. The sample lists approximately 940,000 distinct CDR3 sequences; under 50% were seen once. Specimen: blood. These TCRs come from a man aged 25 to 45 in good health.

The rearrangement links TRBV20-1 to TRBJ2-3; 9 nucleotides agree with TRBD1. The V and J ends lost 2 bases and 3 bases, in that order; junction bases with no gene match: 9. This CDR3 comprises 16 residues. Germline values: CDR1 DFQATT, CDR2 SNEGSKA (reference sequence). As DNA, the CDR3 is TGCAGTGCTAGAACCGGGACAGGGAGTCGAACAGATACGCAGTATTTT. Its translation is CSARTGTGSRTDTQYF.

The gene calls are TRBV28 and TRBJ2-7; 10 nucleotides align to TRBD2. Trimming at V came to 4 bases and at J to 6 bases, leaving 6 bases not matched to a gene. This CDR3 has 14 amino acids. Germline CDR1 and CDR2: MDHEN and SYDVKM. The CDR3 sequence: CASSSAGGPREQYF. The CDR3 DNA follows: TGTGCCAGCAGTTCAGCGGGAGGGCCTCGCGAGCAGTACTTC.

This clonotype has a handful of counts. This chain links TRBV12-3 or TRBV12-4 with TRBJ2-5, with D tentatively TRBD1 (5 bases). The J call may be mistaken, given a closer DNA end match to TRBJ2-7. This CDR3 contains 14 residues. CDR3: CASSLRQLLDEQYF. In DNA form, the CDR3 reads TGTGCCAGCAGTCTGCGACAGTTACTGGACGAGCAGTACTTC.

The rearrangement joins TRBV4-1 to TRBJ2-5; possibly TRBD2 for D (6 bases). This CDR3 region has 14 residues. Trimming removed 2 bases at V and 11 bases at J, with 18 bases between. CDR1 is MGHRA and CDR2 is YSYEKL in the germline V gene. CDR3 amino acids: CASSQRAGLNEQYF. In DNA, the CDR3 is TGCGCCAGCAGCCAAAGAGCGGGTCTCAATGAGCAGTACTTC.

The genes are TRBV5-5 and TRBJ2-1, with TRBD2 as a possible D gene (6 bases). The germline V gene has CDR1 SGHKS and CDR2 YYEKEE (reference sequence). The CDR3 extends over 13 amino acids. With 4 bases removed from V and 7 bases from J, the gap between germline ends came to 12 bases. Here the CDR3 reads CASSGSGTNEQFF. The CDR3 bases are TGTGCCAGCAGCGGGTCCGGGACTAATGAGCAGTTCTTC.

This clonotype was seen a handful of times. The chain couples TRBV27 to TRBJ2-1, with 9 nucleotides matching TRBD2. The CDR3 runs 14 residues. V shed 3 bases and J 8 bases; nucleotides not matched to a gene: 5. CDR1 is MNHEY and CDR2 is SMNVEV in the germline V gene (reference sequence). CDR3 bases: TGTGCCAGCAGTTTGCGGGGGGGGGCTTATGAGCAGTTCTTC. Its translation is CASSLRGGAYEQFF.

This clonotype was counted a single time. CDR3 in DNA: TGTGCCAGCAGTTACTCGGTTGGGGGGGGGAACAATGAGCAGTTCTTC. Encoded protein: CASSYSVGGGNNEQFF. This chain uses TRBV6-5 with TRBJ2-1, with 7 bases that match TRBD2. V gave up 0 bases and J gave up 5 bases; unmatched junction bases: 7. Germline V gene sequence: CDR1 MNHEY, CDR2 SVGAGI. The CDR3 extends over 16 amino acids.

The CDR3: CASSYSGVDNSPLHF. The DNA for the CDR3 is TGTGCCAGCAGTTACTCAGGGGTTGATAATTCACCCCTCCACTTT. The V gene is TRBV6-6, the J gene TRBJ1-6; maybe TRBD1 (5 bases). The V gene lost 0 bases and the J gene lost 5 bases, with 8 bases spanning the gap. The germline gives CDR1 MNHNY, CDR2 SVGAGI (reference sequence). This CDR3 is 15 amino acids long.